This T cell receptor (beta chain) was captured by sequencing in a study of Graves' ophthalmopathy and Graves' hyperthyroidism. Findings of the study overall: Detection in blood was also observed for most expanded thyroid clonotypes above 0.001 frequency. Prediction of ophthalmopathy progression reached 70.59% sensitivity and around 72% specificity.

CDR3 length: 12 amino acids. Germline V gene lookup returns CDR1 SGHTA and CDR2 FQGNSA. V lost 11 bases to trimming and J lost 4 bases, with 14 bases between them. This clonotype was found a few times. Its antigen is unknown. Moderate-to-severe activity, CAS ≥3, NOSPECS ≥4 and duration under 3 months were recorded for donors with ophthalmopathy. From fresh peripheral blood, roughly 10 ml in volume, the PBMCs were obtained. The authors amplified TCR beta CDR3 regions from RNA transcripts. HTBI primers primed a first-round RT-PCR, and a second-round multiplex PCR followed. TCRdb reprocessed the multiplex PCR reads with MiXCR, giving one entry per CDR3 protein. The sample shows 300,000 to 400,000 distinct CDR3 sequences, 15% to 20% of them seen only once.

The receptor's source is an adult man with Graves' ophthalmopathy. The sequencing input was peripheral blood. The chain uses TRBV7-2 and TRBJ1-2; D is uncertain. The CDR3 nucleotides read TGTGCCGCTGGGCAGACCTCCTATGGCTACACCTTC. It codes for CAAGQTSYGYTF. Full variable domain (remainder filled in from reference TRBV7-2 and TRBJ1-2): GAGVSQSPSNKVTEKGKDVELRCDPISGHTALYWYRQSLGQGLEFLIYFQGNSAPDKSGLPSDRFSAERTGGSVSTLTIQRTQQEDSAVYLCAAGQTSYGYTFGSGTRLTVV.